What follows are 31 T cell receptor beta chains derived from one specimen sequenced in a study of blood T cell repertoires in COVID-19 (dated by TCRdb to 2018 to 2021). The library was prepared using the immunoSEQ multiplex PCR assay. TCRdb provides this immuneACCESS table in a form limited to in-frame rearrangements. Some clones are lacking; in checked studies, under half of them reflect an unresolved V gene, and why the rest are absent is not known. In this sample the table shows over 200,000 clones, less than 85% of which occur a single time. The ten largest clones add up to approximately 1.8% of the sample. The source material was PBMCs or T cells enriched from blood (not recorded which). The receptors originated from a man aged 55 to 70 who had recovered from COVID-19.

The CDR3 region has the DNA TGTGCCAGTAACCCGAGGGGGGGCGCCGGGGAGCTGTTTTTT. The encoded protein is CASNPRGGAGELFF. V and J are TRBV2 and TRBJ2-2, with a tentative D call TRBD2 (7 bases). The V and J ends lost 9 bases and 6 bases respectively, with 17 bases between them. The CDR3 has 14 residues. Germline loops: CDR1 SNHLY, CDR2 FYNNEI.

V and J are TRBV18 and TRBJ1-1, with no clear D. This CDR3 has 15 amino acids. V lost 3 bases and J 0 bases, leaving 11 bases between the germline ends. In germline, CDR1 is KGHSH, CDR2 LQKENI. The CDR3 region is CASSPGGGVNTEAFF. The CDR3 DNA sequence: TGTGCCAGCTCACCCGGAGGTGGGGTGAACACTGAAGCTTTCTTT.

The rearrangement links TRBV11-3 to TRBJ2-5, with D possibly being TRBD2 (7 bases). The CDR3 has 14 residues. V lost 3 bases and J 5 bases, leaving 13 bases between the germline ends. Germline V lookup: CDR1 SGHNT, CDR2 YENEEA. The CDR3 loop is CASSFVGGRETQYF. CDR3 coding DNA: TGTGCCAGCAGCTTCGTGGGGGGGCGGGAGACCCAGTACTTC.

As DNA, the CDR3 is TGTGCCAGCAGTGAGGGGGGACAGGGATCAGCCAAAAACATTCAGTACTTC. Protein product: CASSEGGQGSAKNIQYF. This chain links TRBV2 with TRBJ2-4; TRBD1 matches 9 bases. Germline V gives CDR1 SNHLY, CDR2 FYNNEI. After removal of 3 bases from V and 0 bases from J, the junction contained 6 bases not matched to a gene. The CDR3 sequence is 17 residues long.

The V and J genes are TRBV7-2 and TRBJ1-5, with 8 bases lining up with TRBD1. Germline V CDR1 and CDR2: SGHTA, FQGNSA. The CDR3 is made up of 17 amino acids. The ends lost 2 bases at V and 3 bases at J; junction bases unmatched: 9. CDR3 in amino acids: CASSLSGGQAINQPQHF. The CDR3 DNA is TGTGCCAGCAGCTTATCAGGGGGACAGGCCATCAATCAGCCCCAGCATTTT. Variable domain in full (rest from reference TRBV7-2 and TRBJ1-5): GAGVSQSPSNKVTEKGKDVELRCDPISGHTALYWYRQSLGQGLEFLIYFQGNSAPDKSGLPSDRFSAERTGGSVSTLTIQRTQQEDSAVYLCASSLSGGQAINQPQHFGDGTRLSIL.

The rearrangement links TRBV29-1 to TRBJ1-2; D perhaps matches TRBD1 (6 bases). Trimming removed 4 bases at V and 4 bases at J, with 13 bases between. CDR1 and CDR2 from the germline V gene are SQVTM and ANQGSEA. This CDR3 has 13 residues. As DNA, the CDR3 is TGCAGCGTTGCCTGGGACACCGCCTATGGCTACACCTTC. It specifies CSVAWDTAYGYTF.

The chain's CDR3 is CASSLRTGGGYTF. In DNA form, the CDR3 reads TGCGCCAGCAGCTTGCGGACCGGGGGAGGCTACACCTTC. The V and J genes are TRBV5-1 and TRBJ1-2, with D tentatively TRBD1 (5 bases). Trimming shortened V by 1 base and J by 8 bases, and 12 bases separated the two germline ends. Germline V gene data show CDR1 as SGHRS and CDR2 as YFSETQ. CDR3 size: 13 residues.

This clone has more than one count but fewer than ten. Here the CDR3 reads CASSIARQGPYEQYF. CDR3 in DNA: TGTGCCAGTAGTATAGCCCGACAGGGTCCCTACGAGCAGTACTTC. V and J are TRBV19 and TRBJ2-7; TRBD1 aligns across 7 bases. Unmatched junction bases numbered 5, after V lost 1 base and J lost 2 bases. The CDR3 contains 15 residues. Germline CDR1 LNHDA, CDR2 SQIVND (reference sequence).

J is TRBJ2-3 and V is TRBV15, with 10 bases aligning to TRBD2. Unmatched junction bases numbered 4, after V lost 2 bases and J lost 5 bases. Per germline, CDR1 LNHNV and CDR2 YYDKDF (reference sequence). CDR3 length equals 15 residues. In DNA form, the CDR3 reads TGTGCCACCAGCAGACCCAGCGGGGGGGAAGATACGCAGTATTTT. Its translation: CATSRPSGGEDTQYF. The whole variable domain, filled in from reference TRBV15 and TRBJ2-3, reads DAMVIQNPRYQVTQFGKPVTLSCSQTLNHNVMYWYQQKSSQAPKLLFHYYDKDFNNEADTPDNFQSRRPNTSFCFLDIRSPGLGDTAMYLCATSRPSGGEDTQYFGPGTRLTVL.

The CDR3 is CASSSTGGSRPANYGYTF. DNA of the CDR3: TGTGCCAGCAGCAGTACAGGGGGCAGTCGACCAGCTAACTATGGCTACACCTTC. The chain employs TRBV14 and TRBJ1-2; 9 positions agree with TRBD1. After removal of 5 bases from V and 0 bases from J, the junction contained 13 bases not matched to a gene. Germline CDR1 reads SGHDN; CDR2 reads FVKESK. The CDR3 spans 18 residues. Combining the CDR3 with reference TRBV14 and TRBJ1-2 gives the whole variable domain EAGVTQFPSHSVIEKGQTVTLRCDPISGHDNLYWYRRVMGKEIKFLLHFVKESKQDESGMPNNRFLAERTGGTYSTLKVQPAELEDSGVYFCASSSTGGSRPANYGYTFGSGTRLTVV.

The rearrangement joins TRBV9 to TRBJ2-7, with TRBD1 identical over 8 bases. Germline V gene lookup returns CDR1 SGDLS and CDR2 YYNGEE. There are 15 residues in the CDR3. Trimming removed 0 bases from V and 3 bases from J; junction bases left unmatched: 5. CDR3 DNA: TGTGCCAGCAGCGTAGGGGCAGGGGGCTACTACGAGCAGTACTTC. This encodes CASSVGAGGYYEQYF. The variable domain in full, with the rest retrieved from reference TRBV9 and TRBJ2-7, is DSGVTQTPKHLITATGQRVTLRCSPRSGDLSVYWYQQSLDQGLQFLIQYYNGEERAKGNILERFSAQQFPDLHSELNLSSLELGDSALYFCASSVGAGGYYEQYFGPGTRLTVT.

The chain combines TRBV3-1 (or the pseudogene TRBV3-2) with TRBJ1-6; D not certain. This CDR3 contains 15 residues. The germline V and J ends were trimmed by 0 bases and 9 bases, with 12 bases remaining between them. Germline V CDR1 and CDR2: LGHDT, YNNKEL (reference sequence). CDR3 loop: CASSQDLATRSPLHF. The CDR3 DNA sequence: TGTGCCAGCAGCCAAGATTTGGCCACCCGTTCACCCCTCCACTTT.

The rearrangement joins TRBV5-1 to TRBJ1-1; D is uncertain. The CDR3 runs to 13 residues. V dropped 2 bases and J dropped 4 bases, with 9 bases sitting between them. Germline V CDR1 and CDR2: SGHRS, YFSETQ. The CDR3 nucleotides read TGCGCCAGCAGCTTCGTGGAGACCACTGAAGCTTTCTTT. Translation: CASSFVETTEAFF.

V gene TRBV11-2 combines with J gene TRBJ2-7, with TRBD2 identical over 11 bases. J lost 0 bases, V lost 6 bases, and 4 bases had no gene match. This CDR3 contains 15 residues. The germline V gene encodes CDR1 SGHAT and CDR2 FQNNGV. CDR3 DNA sequence: TGTGCCAGCAGTCAACTAGCGGGGGCCTCCTACGAGCAGTACTTC. As protein: CASSQLAGASYEQYF.

The rearrangement uses TRBV9 and TRBJ2-6, with D unresolved. This CDR3 comprises 15 residues. V was shortened by 0 bases and J by 2 bases, with 6 bases between the two germline ends. In germline, CDR1 is SGDLS, CDR2 YYNGEE. DNA for the CDR3: TGTGCCAGCAGCGTAGCTTCCGCTGGGGCCAACGTCCTGACTTTC. Protein sequence: CASSVASAGANVLTF.

The chain recombines TRBV5-1 with TRBJ2-3, with 11 bases lining up with TRBD1. J gave up 0 bases and V 2 bases, and 2 bases lay outside the gene matches. Germline CDR1 and CDR2: SGHRS and YFSETQ. The CDR3 totals 16 residues. The CDR3 region is CASSFGQGASTDTQYF. The CDR3 DNA sequence: TGCGCCAGCAGCTTTGGACAGGGGGCTAGCACAGATACGCAGTATTTT.

This clone came up a few times. This chain connects TRBV19 to TRBJ1-5; no reliable D call. Trimming cost V 3 bases and J 4 bases, with 13 bases left between them. The CDR3 sequence is 15 residues long. The germline V gene encodes CDR1 LNHDA and CDR2 SQIVND (reference sequence). The CDR3 loop is CASSILGESNQPQHF. CDR3 bases: TGTGCCAGTAGTATCCTAGGTGAATCTAATCAGCCCCAGCATTTT.

This chain links TRBV6-5 with TRBJ1-2; TRBD1 is a possible D gene (6 bases). CDR1 MNHEY and CDR2 SVGAGI come from the germline V gene. CDR3 size: 13 residues. The V end lost 4 bases, the J end lost 5 bases, and 11 bases lay between the germline ends. The CDR3 sequence: CASSSGGGYGYTF. CDR3 DNA: TGTGCCAGCAGTTCGGGGGGCGGGTATGGCTACACCTTC.

The rearrangement uses TRBV7-2 and TRBJ1-6; D is unclear. Germline-derived CDR1 and CDR2 are SGHTA and FQGNSA. V was cut by 8 bases and J by 0 bases, with 11 bases left in between. The CDR3 has 15 residues. CDR3 sequence reads: CASGGESSYNSPLHF. The CDR3 DNA is TGTGCCAGCGGTGGGGAGAGCTCCTATAATTCACCCCTCCACTTT.

This chain uses TRBV19 with TRBJ1-2; 12 bases match TRBD1. The J segment lost 7 bases and the V segment lost 5 bases, leaving 5 bases of the junction unmatched. Per germline, CDR1 LNHDA and CDR2 SQIVND (reference sequence). The CDR3 runs 14 residues. The CDR3 bases are TGTGCCAGTAGTCCCCGGGACAGGGGGCTTGGCTACACCTTC. This translates into CASSPRDRGLGYTF.

This clone was recorded once. Different DNA sequences within this sample yield the same CDR3. This rearrangement joins TRBV19 to TRBJ2-1, with 15 bases identical to TRBD2. CDR3 length: 15 residues. Germline V gene sequence: CDR1 LNHDA, CDR2 SQIVND (reference sequence). The V gene end was trimmed by 4 bases and the J gene end by 6 bases; junction bases not matched to a gene: 1. For the CDR3, the DNA is TGTGCCAGTAGTAGGACTAGCGGGGGGGCCAATGAGCAGTTCTTC. Translating gives CASSRTSGGANEQFF.

The V gene is TRBV19, the J gene TRBJ2-1, with a possible D match to TRBD2 (6 bases). Between the trimmed V and J ends, which lost 0 bases and 4 bases, there was a span of 10 bases. Germline loops: CDR1 LNHDA, CDR2 SQIVND (reference sequence). This CDR3 spans 15 amino acids. CDR3 in amino acids: CASSIEVAEYNEQFF. The DNA of the CDR3 is TGTGCCAGTAGTATAGAAGTAGCGGAGTACAATGAGCAGTTCTTC.

This chain joins TRBV28 and TRBJ2-3; 8 bases map to TRBD1. J was trimmed by 2 bases and V by 6 bases; bases with no gene match: 4. Germline-derived CDR1 and CDR2 are MDHEN and SYDVKM. There are 14 residues in the CDR3. CDR3 region: CASRSTGVTDTQYF. CDR3 DNA: TGTGCCAGCAGGTCGACAGGGGTCACAGATACGCAGTATTTT.

This sequence joins TRBV7-3 and TRBJ2-1; possibly TRBD1 for D (5 bases). CDR3 length: 15 residues. In germline, CDR1 is SGHTA, CDR2 FQGTGA. Trimming pared 5 bases from V and 0 bases from J, leaving 11 bases between. This CDR3 reads CASSLTVNSYNEQFF. In DNA form, the CDR3 reads TGTGCCAGCAGCCTGACAGTGAACTCCTACAATGAGCAGTTCTTC.

This sequence joins TRBV18 and TRBJ1-3, with 8 bases fitting TRBD1. CDR1 KGHSH and CDR2 LQKENI come from the germline V gene. Trimming at V came to 5 bases and at J to 4 bases, leaving 10 bases not matched to a gene. The CDR3 loop spans 16 amino acids. The CDR3 reads CASSSTGTGGGNTIYF. CDR3 nucleotide sequence: TGTGCCAGCTCATCGACCGGGACAGGAGGAGGAAACACCATATATTTT.

The V gene is TRBV5-6, the J gene TRBJ1-6; 7 nucleotides line up with TRBD1. The CDR3 is 15 amino acids. Trimming removed 4 bases from V and 7 bases from J; junction bases left unmatched: 8. Germline V CDR1 and CDR2: SGHDT, YYEEEE. The DNA of the CDR3 is TGTGCCAGCAGCAACACAGGGGATTTGAATTCACCCCTCCACTTT. Residues: CASSNTGDLNSPLHF.

This chain links TRBV7-8 with TRBJ1-5; 12 bases line up with TRBD1. Unmatched junction bases numbered 9, after V lost 5 bases and J lost 1 base. This CDR3 comprises 18 residues. Germline values: CDR1 SGHVS, CDR2 FQNEAQ. This CDR3 reads CASSKAGTGGLSNQPQHF. The CDR3 coding sequence is TGTGCCAGCAGCAAAGCCGGGACAGGGGGCCTGAGCAATCAGCCCCAGCATTTT.

CDR3 in DNA: TGTGCCAGCAGCTTAGTACCGAAGGAGCCTACTGAAGCTTTCTTT. Protein product: CASSLVPKEPTEAFF. The chain joins TRBV7-9 to TRBJ1-1; D is uncertain. Germline CDR1 is SEHNR and CDR2 is FQNEAQ (reference sequence). Trimming pared 1 base from V and 5 bases from J, leaving 14 bases between. The CDR3 sequence is 15 residues long.

The V call is TRBV3-1 (or the pseudogene TRBV3-2), the J call TRBJ1-6, with D perhaps matching TRBD1 (5 bases). Germline V lookup: CDR1 LGHDT, CDR2 YNNKEL (reference sequence). The V gene lost 4 bases and the J gene lost 12 bases, with 16 bases spanning the gap. The CDR3 is 14 amino acids. CDR3 in DNA: TGTGCCAGCAGCCCTGGACAAGATAGGGGACCCCTCCACTTT. This translates into CASSPGQDRGPLHF.

The chain combines TRBV18 with TRBJ1-5, with D uncertain. CDR1 KGHSH and CDR2 LQKENI come from the germline V gene. CDR3 length equals 12 residues. Trimming removed 6 bases from V and 5 bases from J, with 8 bases in between. CDR3 in amino acids: CASSSNDQPQHF. The CDR3 DNA reads TGTGCCAGCTCGTCCAATGATCAGCCCCAGCATTTT.

V is TRBV19 and J is TRBJ1-4, with 7 bases matching TRBD1. CDR1 LNHDA and CDR2 SQIVND come from the germline V gene (reference sequence). The CDR3 runs to 15 residues. The V segment lost 5 bases and the J segment 4 bases; nucleotides outside the gene matches: 7. Here the CDR3 DNA reads TGTGCCAGTAGTTCCTACAGGGGTGATAATGAAAAACTGTTTTTT. This codes for CASSSYRGDNEKLFF.